This TCR beta chain was sequenced for a study of T-cell memory formation after mild COVID-19. Study-wide results and limits: Some clones that responded turned up in pre-infection memory, which suggests that cross-reactive memory joined in.

Germline CDR1 SGHTA, CDR2 FQGNSA. CDR3 length: 13 amino acids. The V and J ends lost 6 bases and 7 bases respectively, with 16 bases between them. In regard to this clonotype: Its specificity is not known.

TCR alpha and TCR beta cDNA libraries carrying sample barcodes and UMIs were produced by 5'RACE using constant-segment primers. In TCRdb, the 5' RACE reads were re-called with MiXCR into one record per CDR3 protein. The sample has under 650,000 distinct CDR3 sequences, 18% seen once. The genes are TRBV7-2 and TRBJ2-7; D is ambiguous. Material: PBMCs or a T cell subset sorted from them (not recorded which). This clonotype was obtained from an adult woman who had mild COVID-19 (a few samples of this study predate the infection). Cell type and time point are not known. Here the CDR3 reads CASSMVSPQEQYF. The CDR3 DNA reads as TGTGCCAGCAGTATGGTTTCCCCTCAGGAGCAGTACTTC. The whole variable domain, remainder taken from reference TRBV7-2 and TRBJ2-7, is GAGVSQSPSNKVTEKGKDVELRCDPISGHTALYWYRQSLGQGLEFLIYFQGNSAPDKSGLPSDRFSAERTGGSVSTLTIQRTQQEDSAVYLCASSMVSPQEQYFGPGTRLTVT.